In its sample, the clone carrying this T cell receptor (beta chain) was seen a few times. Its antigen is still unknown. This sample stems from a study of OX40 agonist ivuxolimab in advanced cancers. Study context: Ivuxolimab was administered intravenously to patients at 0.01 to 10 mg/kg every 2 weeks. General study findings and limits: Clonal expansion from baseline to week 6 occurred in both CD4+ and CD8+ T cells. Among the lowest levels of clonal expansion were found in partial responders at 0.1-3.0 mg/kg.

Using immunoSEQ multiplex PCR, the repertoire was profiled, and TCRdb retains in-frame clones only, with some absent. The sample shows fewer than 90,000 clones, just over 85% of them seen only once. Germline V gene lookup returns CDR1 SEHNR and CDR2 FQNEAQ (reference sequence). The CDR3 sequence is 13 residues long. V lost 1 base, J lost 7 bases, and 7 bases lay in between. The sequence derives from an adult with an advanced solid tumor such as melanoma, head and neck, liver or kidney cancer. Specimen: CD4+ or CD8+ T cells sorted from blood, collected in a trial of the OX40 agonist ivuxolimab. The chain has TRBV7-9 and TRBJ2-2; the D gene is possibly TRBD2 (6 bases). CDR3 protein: CASSLVAVGELFF. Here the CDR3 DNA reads TGTGCCAGCAGCTTAGTAGCGGTCGGGGAGCTGTTTTTT.